The clone carrying this T cell receptor beta chain showed up many times. The entry originates in a study of T cells in Graves' hyperthyroidism and ophthalmopathy. The CDR3 consists of 12 residues. Germline CDR1 MNHNS, CDR2 SASEGT. V was trimmed by 5 bases and J by 6 bases, leaving 11 bases between them. Amplification targeted TCR beta CDR3 regions from RNA transcripts. HTBI primers were the set used in a first-round RT-PCR of the TCR CDR3. Using its own MiXCR run on the multiplex PCR reads, TCRdb lists one record per CDR3 protein. The data hold around 400,000 distinct CDR3 sequences, with approximately 14% observed a single time.

This rearrangement joins TRBV6-1 to TRBJ2-7; D could derive from TRBD1 or TRBD2 (5 bases each). What was sequenced was blood. This receptor was identified in an older woman with Graves' ophthalmopathy. Here the CDR3 reads CASSRDRREQYF. The CDR3 nucleotides are TGTGCCAGCAGTAGGGACCGCCGCGAGCAGTACTTC.